The next 13 T cell receptor beta chains were all read from a single sample in a study of T cells in Graves' hyperthyroidism and ophthalmopathy. What was amplified from RNA transcripts were TCR beta CDR3 regions. In the first-round RT-PCR of the TCR CDR3, the HTBI primer set was used. TCRdb itself ran the multiplex PCR reads through MiXCR, one entry per CDR3 protein. The table has 500,000 or so distinct CDR3 sequences, approximately 16% seen once. Specimen: blood. The receptors shown here come from a woman aged 25 to 39 with Graves' ophthalmopathy.

This clonotype was counted at least ten times. This chain links TRBV28 with TRBJ1-2; D possibly corresponds to TRBD1 (6 bases). Per the germline V gene, CDR1 is MDHEN and CDR2 is SYDVKM. The CDR3 is made up of 13 amino acids. Trimming left V 6 bases short and J 0 bases short, with 8 bases between. In nucleotides, the CDR3 is TGTGCCAGCAGGGACAGTTCTAACTATGGCTACACCTTC. Its translation: CASRDSSNYGYTF.

This clonotype was observed a handful of times. The genes are TRBV20-1 and TRBJ2-1, with a possible D match to TRBD2 (5 bases). The germline V gene encodes CDR1 DFQATT and CDR2 SNEGSKA (reference sequence). V lost 0 bases, J lost 3 bases, and 24 bases lay in between. The CDR3 runs 19 residues. CDR3 loop: CSARDYEARDTSNYNEQFF. CDR3 nucleotides: TGCAGTGCTAGAGATTATGAAGCCCGGGATACCTCTAACTACAATGAGCAGTTCTTC.

For the CDR3, the DNA is TGTGCCAGCAGCCTCCCGACAGAAAACTATGGCTACACCTTC. Translated, it gives CASSLPTENYGYTF. V and J are TRBV7-9 and TRBJ1-2, with a weak D call TRBD1 (5 bases). Germline-derived CDR1 and CDR2 are SEHNR and FQNEAQ (reference sequence). The CDR3 has 14 amino acids. The V gene lost 5 bases and the J gene lost 2 bases, with 12 bases spanning the gap.

This sequence joins TRBV6-5 and TRBJ1-2; no clear D gene. Deletions cut 2 bases from V and 0 bases from J, with 10 bases between. This CDR3 is 15 amino acids long. Looked up from germline, CDR1 is MNHEY and CDR2 is SVGAGI. CDR3 amino acids: CASSYGRIPNYGYTF. DNA of the CDR3: TGTGCCAGCAGTTACGGAAGAATCCCTAACTATGGCTACACCTTC.

This clonotype has ten or more counts. The J gene is TRBJ2-1, the V gene TRBV3-1; the match to TRBD1 covers 9 bases. Germline V gene sequence: CDR1 LGHDT, CDR2 YNNKEL (reference sequence). Unmatched junction bases numbered 7, after V lost 3 bases and J lost 10 bases. The CDR3 is 14 amino acids. The CDR3 region has the DNA TGTGCCAGCAGCCAGAGTACAGGGGGCGAGGAGCAGTTCTTC. Its translation: CASSQSTGGEEQFF.

The chain combines TRBV4-1 with TRBJ2-4; a weak D match, TRBD1 (6 bases). The CDR3 contains 15 residues. From germline, CDR1 is MGHRA and CDR2 YSYEKL. Trimming stripped 2 bases from V and 8 bases from J, with 16 bases between. CDR3 amino acids: CASSQSRLQGHIQYF. CDR3 DNA: TGCGCCAGCAGCCAAAGCCGCCTACAGGGCCACATTCAGTACTTC.

This clonotype has ten or more counts. The chain carries TRBV30 and TRBJ1-2; no reliable D call. Germline V gives CDR1 GTSNPN, CDR2 SVGIG (reference sequence). Trimming left V 4 bases short and J 8 bases short, with 11 bases between. The CDR3 is 11 residues long. CDR3 DNA sequence: TGTGCCTGGACCGCCCTCAACGGCTACACCTTC. As protein: CAWTALNGYTF.

In the case of this clonotype: This may be a read error, as it is one base from a much larger clone. The chain combines TRBV6-2 or TRBV6-3 with TRBJ2-1; 7 bases are a match to TRBD1. After removal of 4 bases from V and 7 bases from J, the junction contained 10 bases not matched to a gene. CDR1 and CDR2 (germline): MNHEY, SVGEGT. The CDR3 contains 15 residues. As DNA, the CDR3 is TGTGCCAGCAGTTTCATAAAGACAGGGAAGAATGAGCAGTTCTTC. It translates to CASSFIKTGKNEQFF.

This clonotype was seen more than once but under ten times. CDR3 bases: TGCGCCAGCACCTCCTCTCTAGGTATCGAGACCCAGTACTTC. Protein sequence: CASTSSLGIETQYF. V usage is TRBV10-2 and J usage is TRBJ2-5, with unresolved D. Trimming pared 7 bases from V and 5 bases from J, leaving 17 bases between. The CDR3 sequence is 14 residues long. From germline, CDR1 is WSHSY and CDR2 SAAADI.

This clonotype was picked up many times. The rearrangement joins TRBV20-1 to TRBJ2-7; 9 bases are shared with TRBD2. The trim removed 5 bases at V and 2 bases at J, leaving 10 bases unmatched. The germline V gene encodes CDR1 DFQATT and CDR2 SNEGSKA (reference sequence). The CDR3 has 15 amino acids. This CDR3 is CSAGLPSGNPYEQYF. The CDR3 DNA reads as TGCAGTGCTGGCCTCCCTAGCGGGAACCCCTACGAGCAGTACTTC.

This clonotype occurred many times. V usage is TRBV12-3 or TRBV12-4 and J usage is TRBJ2-5, with a possible D match to TRBD2 (6 bases). This CDR3 comprises 14 residues. V dropped 5 bases and J dropped 2 bases, with 12 bases sitting between them. CDR3 sequence (DNA): TGTGCCAGCAGTGTCGACGGGGGACAAGAGACCCAGTACTTC. Translated: CASSVDGGQETQYF.

This clonotype was seen only a few times. The V gene is TRBV10-3, the J gene TRBJ2-7, with 7 bases matching TRBD1. The germline V gene encodes CDR1 ENHRY and CDR2 SYGVKD. This CDR3 has 13 amino acids. V lost 6 bases, J lost 8 bases, and 10 bases stayed unmatched. CDR3 nucleotide sequence: TGTGCCATCAGGGGGACAGACGCTCCCAAGCAGTACTTC. The encoded protein is CAIRGTDAPKQYF.

The chain joins TRBV27 to TRBJ1-1; D may be TRBD1 (6 bases). Per germline, CDR1 MNHEY and CDR2 SMNVEV (reference sequence). Trimming took 6 bases from V and 11 from J, leaving 16 bases between them. The length of the CDR3 is 12 residues. The CDR3 sequence is CASRMGASAAFF. The CDR3 nucleotides read TGTGCCAGCAGAATGGGGGCATCGGCCGCTTTCTTT.